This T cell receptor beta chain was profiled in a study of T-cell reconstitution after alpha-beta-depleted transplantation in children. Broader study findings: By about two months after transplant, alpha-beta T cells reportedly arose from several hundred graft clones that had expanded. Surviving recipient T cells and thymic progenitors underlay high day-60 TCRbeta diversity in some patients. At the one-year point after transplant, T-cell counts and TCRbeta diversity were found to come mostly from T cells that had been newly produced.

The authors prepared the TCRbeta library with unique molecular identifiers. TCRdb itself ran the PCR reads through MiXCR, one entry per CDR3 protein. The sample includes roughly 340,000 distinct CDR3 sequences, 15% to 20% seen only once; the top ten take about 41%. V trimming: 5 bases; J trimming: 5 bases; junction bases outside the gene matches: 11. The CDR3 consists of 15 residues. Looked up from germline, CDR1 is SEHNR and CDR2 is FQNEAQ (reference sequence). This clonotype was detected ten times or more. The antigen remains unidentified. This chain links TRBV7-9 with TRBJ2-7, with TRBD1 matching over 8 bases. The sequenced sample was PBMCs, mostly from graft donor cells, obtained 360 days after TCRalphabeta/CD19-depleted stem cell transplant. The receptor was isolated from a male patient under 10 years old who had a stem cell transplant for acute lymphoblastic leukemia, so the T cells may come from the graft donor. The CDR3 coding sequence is TGTGCCAGCAGCCAGGACAGGGCCTGGATCAACGAGCAGTACTTC. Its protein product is CASSQDRAWINEQYF. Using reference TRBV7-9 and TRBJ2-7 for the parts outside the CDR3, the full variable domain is DTGVSQNPRHKITKRGQNVTFRCDPISEHNRLYWYRQTLGQGPEFLTYFQNEAQLEKSRLLSDRFSAERPKGSFSTLEIQRTEQGDSAMYLCASSQDRAWINEQYFGPGTRLTVT.